This T cell receptor beta chain was captured by sequencing in a study of T cells in Graves' hyperthyroidism and ophthalmopathy. For this clonotype: The junction shows a germline mismatch at one end, possibly a read error.

There are 15 residues in the CDR3. Per germline, CDR1 SGHRS and CDR2 YFSETQ. Using RNA transcripts as the source, TCR beta CDR3 regions were amplified. The HTBI primer set drove a first-round RT-PCR of the TCR CDR3. One entry per CDR3 protein results from TCRdb running MiXCR on the multiplex PCR reads. The profile shows about 570,000 distinct CDR3 sequences, under 60% of them singletons. The sequencing input was peripheral blood or thyroid tissue (not recorded which). The chain links TRBV5-1 to TRBJ1-1, with 9 positions matching TRBD1. The TCR originated in an adult woman with Graves' disease, either hyperthyroidism or ophthalmopathy (not recorded which). The CDR3, as DNA: TGCGCCAACAGCTTGGGACAGGGACCCACTCCTGAAGCTTTCTTT. Translation gives CANSLGQGPTPEAFF.